This T cell receptor beta chain was profiled in a study of T-cell memory formation after mild COVID-19. On the study more broadly: Largely, TCR clusters stayed within a single donor.

It was 5'RACE with constant-segment primers that produced the TCR alpha and TCR beta cDNA libraries, which carried sample barcodes and UMIs. TCRdb itself ran the 5' RACE reads through MiXCR, one entry per CDR3 protein. Altogether just over 400,000 distinct CDR3 sequences are present, 20% to 30% being singletons, with the ten largest covering under 15%. V shed 2 bases, J shed 3 bases, and the junction held 3 bases outside the gene matches. Germline V gene lookup returns CDR1 SGHTA and CDR2 FQGNSA. The CDR3 runs to 16 residues. Study results and caveats: While clones contracting from day 15 to 85 were balanced between CD4 and CD8, later expanders leaned CD4+. Pre-infection memory carried some responding clones, suggesting that cross-reactive memory joined.

For this clonotype: As yet, its antigen is unknown.

The specimen sequenced was PBMCs or a T cell subset sorted from them (not recorded which). The chain combines TRBV7-2 with TRBJ2-4; 11 bases fit TRBD2. The clonotype comes from an adult woman who had mild COVID-19 (a few samples of this study predate the infection). Cell type and time point are not known. DNA for the CDR3: TGTGCCAGCAGCTTAAGGCTAGCGGGAGGCAAAAACATTCAGTACTTC. It encodes CASSLRLAGGKNIQYF. Filled out from reference TRBV7-2 and TRBJ2-4, the complete variable domain reads GAGVSQSPSNKVTEKGKDVELRCDPISGHTALYWYRQSLGQGLEFLIYFQGNSAPDKSGLPSDRFSAERTGGSVSTLTIQRTQQEDSAVYLCASSLRLAGGKNIQYFGAGTRLSVL.